This T cell receptor beta chain derives from a study of T-cell reconstitution after alpha-beta-depleted transplantation in children. A TCRbeta library incorporating unique molecular identifiers was prepared. One entry per CDR3 protein, called by TCRdb with MiXCR from the PCR reads. The data hold approximately 520,000 distinct CDR3 sequences, with about 30% observed a single time. The CDR3 totals 13 residues. V lost 2 bases, J lost 6 bases, and 11 bases lay in between. Germline V gene lookup returns CDR1 MDHEN and CDR2 SYDVKM. The chain employs TRBV28 and TRBJ2-7; D remains unclear. This TCR was sampled from a human donor who donated a stem cell graft to a child with aplastic anemia. Sequences were derived from PBMCs from the stem cell graft donor, sampled from the stem cell graft. The CDR3 DNA reads as TGTGCCAGCAGTTTACAGTTTTCCGGCGAGCAGTACTTC. The encoded protein is CASSLQFSGEQYF.